This T cell receptor beta chain originates from a study of shared clonotypes between healthy human individuals. Overall study: Three men and a couple of women, aged 18 to 49, were donors. Findings and caveats of the study: Sequencing of the sorted subsets was shown by rarefaction to be incomplete despite large depth. Shared clonotypes: roughly 5% naive CD4, roughly 3.8% naive CD8, around 2.2% memory CD4, about 0.41% memory CD8.

As to this clone: Its specificity is unknown.

Here immunoSEQ multiplex PCR was the method, and the copy in TCRdb shows in-frame clones only, minus some. The profile shows roughly 2,300,000 clones, roughly 90% of them singletons. The V gene end was trimmed by 5 bases and the J gene end by 5 bases; junction bases not matched to a gene: 8. The CDR3 runs 15 residues. From germline, CDR1 is SGHTA and CDR2 FQGTGA. This TCR came from a young man in good health. Some clones in this sample may be carry-over from other donors' samples. V usage is TRBV7-3 and J usage is TRBJ2-5; TRBD2 agrees at 10 bases. The sequenced material came from naive CD4+ T cells from PBMCs. Subset: CD45RA+ positively selected. CDR3 in DNA: TGTGCCAGCAGCCCATCTAGCGGGAGACCGGAGACCCAGTACTTC. Its translation is CASSPSSGRPETQYF.